Presented here are 4 T cell receptor beta chains from one specimen sequenced in a study of T-cell reconstitution after alpha-beta-depleted transplantation in children. Unique molecular identifiers featured in how the TCRbeta library was prepared. TCRdb independently ran MiXCR on the PCR reads; one entry per CDR3 protein. The table includes 450,000 to 550,000 distinct CDR3 sequences, about 10% detected once. This sample comprised PBMCs, mostly from graft donor cells, obtained 180 days after TCRalphabeta/CD19-depleted stem cell transplant. The receptors come from a female patient aged 2 to 10 who had a stem cell transplant for aplastic anemia, so the T cells may come from the graft donor.

This clonotype was seen a handful of times. A junction boundary mismatches the germline segment, possibly from a read error. The chain couples TRBV20-1 to TRBJ1-4, with no clear D. The CDR3 is made up of 15 amino acids. Germline assignment: CDR1 DFQATT and CDR2 SNEGSKA (reference sequence). The CDR3 here is CSVRKPNATNEKLFF. CDR3 DNA sequence: TGCAGTGTTAGAAAGCCCAACGCAACTAATGAAAAACTGTTTTTT.

This clonotype was detected ten times or more. The DNA of the CDR3 is TGCAGCGTTGGAAGGCCCGGAGGGGAAAAACTGTTTTTT. It codes for CSVGRPGGEKLFF. The chain uses TRBV29-1 and TRBJ1-4; D is undetermined. CDR1 is SQVTM, CDR2 ANQGSEA, per germline. V was trimmed by 4 bases and J by 8 bases, leaving 14 bases between them. The CDR3 extends over 13 amino acids.

There are a few counts of this clonotype. The chain employs TRBV20-1 and TRBJ2-7, with 7 bases matching TRBD1. Germline CDR1 reads DFQATT; CDR2 reads SNEGSKA (reference sequence). This CDR3 comprises 12 residues. The ends lost 5 bases at V and 3 bases at J; junction bases unmatched: 4. The CDR3 sequence: CSAFRDSYEQYF. For the CDR3, the DNA is TGCAGTGCTTTCCGGGACAGCTACGAGCAGTACTTC.

This clonotype was found once. This sequence joins TRBV7-9 and TRBJ1-1; TRBD1 agrees at 7 bases. Per germline, CDR1 SEHNR and CDR2 FQNEAQ (reference sequence). After removal of 4 bases from V and 1 base from J, the junction contained 6 bases not matched to a gene. This CDR3 comprises 15 residues. The CDR3 DNA reads TGTGCCAGCAGCTATTTGACAGGGAAGAACACTGAAGCTTTCTTT. Its protein is CASSYLTGKNTEAFF.